This is a list of T cell receptor beta chains from one sample in a study of regulatory T cells in long-lasting Graves disease. TCRdb re-called the multiplex PCR reads through MiXCR, storing one row per CDR3 protein. Of 540,000 or so distinct CDR3 sequences listed, 13% are singletons. The same data also contributed to another study, on T cells in Graves' hyperthyroidism and ophthalmopathy.

Sequencing used peripheral blood mononuclear cells (PBMCs), obtained at new diagnosis, from a patient treated with antithyroid drugs. These TCRs come from a man aged 25 to 40 with Graves disease. Both conserved end residues are part of each CDR3. D genes are given only for firm matches. Size tells how often a clone was seen (once, few, many) or the class of an expanded clone, and some rows leave it out.

V gene	D gene	J gene	clone size	CDR3 DNA	CDR3 protein
TRBV27	.	TRBJ1-1	many	TGTGCCAGCAGTTTCAGATCACGGATTGAAGCTTTCTTT	CASSFRSRIEAFF
TRBV5-4	TRBD2	TRBJ2-2	many	TGTGCCAGCAGCGGGGGACTAGCAGTAGGCACCGGGGAGCTGTTTTTT	CASSGGLAVGTGELFF
TRBV12-3/TRBV12-4	TRBD2	TRBJ2-2	many	TGTGCCAGCAGTTTAGAGGGGAGGGCCTCCCGGGAGCTGTTTTTT	CASSLEGRASRELFF
TRBV27	TRBD2	TRBJ2-3	many	TGTGCCAGCAGTTTACCAGCGGGGGGCACAGATACGCAGTATTTT	CASSLPAGGTDTQYF
TRBV12-3/TRBV12-4	.	TRBJ1-4	many	TGTGCCAGCAGTTCAGGACAGTTATATTTTCCGGCTAATGAAAAACTGTTTTTT	CASSSGQLYFPANEKLFF
TRBV6-9	.	TRBJ1-1	few	TGTGCCAGCAGTTCGAAAGAATTCACTGAAGCTTTCTTT	CASSSKEFTEAFF
TRBV28	.	TRBJ2-7	many	TGTGCCAGCAGGGTACCGACAGATTACGAGCAGTACTTC	CASRVPTDYEQYF
TRBV4-1	.	TRBJ2-7	.	TGCGCCAGCAGCCTAGATTGGACTTCCTCCAAGCAGTACTTC	CASSLDWTSSKQYF
TRBV27	.	TRBJ2-6	.	TGTGCCAGCAGAAGGGACTTTACCTCTGGGGCCAACGTCCTGACTTTC	CASRRDFTSGANVLTF
TRBV12-3/TRBV12-4	TRBD1	TRBJ2-5	many	TGTGCCAGCAGCCGGGACAGGTGGAAAGGGGAGACCCAGTACTTC	CASSRDRWKGETQYF
TRBV11-1	.	TRBJ1-2	many	TGTGCCAGCAGCACTCTGACAGTGCCCGGCTACACCTTC	CASSTLTVPGYTF
TRBV6-1	TRBD1	TRBJ2-5	many	TGTGCCAGCAGCATAGGAACCAGGGGGCAGACCCAGTACTTC	CASSIGTRGQTQYF
TRBV6-2/TRBV6-3	.	TRBJ1-1	many	TGTGCCAGCAGACCACAGGGTGGGGAGGAAGCTTTCTTT	CASRPQGGEEAFF
TRBV10-2	.	TRBJ2-1	.	TGCGCCAGCAATGAGCCGTCGACCTACAATGAGCAGTTCTTC	CASNEPSTYNEQFF
TRBV2	TRBD2	TRBJ2-7	many	TGTGCCAGCACGGGGACTAGCGGGACCTACGAGCAGTACTTC	CASTGTSGTYEQYF
TRBV29-1	.	TRBJ2-7	many	TGCAGCGTTGAGAAGGGGCCAGGGTCGGACGAGCAGTACTTC	CSVEKGPGSDEQYF
TRBV5-1	TRBD2	TRBJ2-2	.	TGCGCCAGCAGCTCGACTAGCGGGAGTCTCAACACCGGGGAGCTGTTTTTT	CASSSTSGSLNTGELFF
TRBV30	TRBD1	TRBJ2-3	.	TGTGCCTGGAGCACCGGGACAGCGGATACGCAGTATTTT	CAWSTGTADTQYF
TRBV6-1	.	TRBJ2-1	many	TGTGCCAGCAGTGTCCTGGCAGTCCATGAGCAGTTCTTC	CASSVLAVHEQFF
TRBV7-9	TRBD2	TRBJ2-3	few	TGTGCCAGCAGCCGTTCGACTAGCGGGACAGATACGCAGTATTTT	CASSRSTSGTDTQYF
TRBV2	.	TRBJ2-1	many	TGTGCCAGCAACTCTAGGGGGGACAATGAGCAGTTCTTC	CASNSRGDNEQFF
TRBV29-1	.	TRBJ2-7	few	TGCAGCGTTGACAATCCGGGACAAGCCAACTACGAGCAGTACTTC	CSVDNPGQANYEQYF
TRBV14	.	TRBJ2-1	.	TGTGCCAGCAGCCAAGAATTCACAGGGGAGCAGTTCTTC	CASSQEFTGEQFF
TRBV5-1	TRBD1	TRBJ2-3	many	TGCGCCAGCAGCCCCGCGACAGGGAGCACAGATACGCAGTATTTT	CASSPATGSTDTQYF
TRBV6-1	.	TRBJ2-5	few	TGTGCCAGCAGACCCGAGGCGGGCCGCCAAGAGACCCAGTACTTC	CASRPEAGRQETQYF
TRBV6-2/TRBV6-3	.	TRBJ2-1	few	TGTGCCAGCAGTTATAGGACGGTTCTAAGCTCCTACAATGAGCAGTTCTTC	CASSYRTVLSSYNEQFF
TRBV15	TRBD2	TRBJ2-7	many	TGTGCCACCGCAGCGGGAGGGGACGAGCAGTACTTC	CATAAGGDEQYF
TRBV12-3/TRBV12-4	.	TRBJ2-1	many	TGTGCCAGCACCAGAAGGGGGGTCCCTTACAATGAGCAGTTCTTC	CASTRRGVPYNEQFF
TRBV12-3/TRBV12-4	.	TRBJ2-7	many	TGTGCCAGCAGTAGCCCGAGGGGCCCTTCCTACGAGCAGTACTTC	CASSSPRGPSYEQYF
TRBV24-1	TRBD1	TRBJ1-5	many	TGTGCCACCAGTGAGGGACAGAAAAGCAATCAGCCCCAGCATTTT	CATSEGQKSNQPQHF
TRBV11-2	TRBD2	TRBJ2-1	many	TGTGCCAGCAGCTTAGTAACTAGCGAGAATGAGCAGTTCTTC	CASSLVTSENEQFF
TRBV6-2/TRBV6-3	.	TRBJ2-1	.	TGTGCCAGCAGTTCCGAGCAGTTCTTC	CASSSEQFF
TRBV11-1	TRBD2	TRBJ2-1	few	TGTGCCACCTCCCTAGCGGGAGGACTTAGTCAGAGCTCCTACAATGAGCAGTTCTTC	CATSLAGGLSQSSYNEQFF
TRBV14	TRBD1	TRBJ1-1	many	TGTGCCAGCAGCCAAGATCGAACAGGGGGCGAAAACACTGAAGCTTTCTTT	CASSQDRTGGENTEAFF
TRBV27	.	TRBJ2-6	many	TGTGCCAGCAGATCTCTCGGGGACCCTGGGGCCAACGTCCTGACTTTC	CASRSLGDPGANVLTF
TRBV7-9	.	TRBJ2-1	.	TGTGCCAGCAGCTTAGCCCAGAGCAGTTTCCGTGGGCAGTTCTTC	CASSLAQSSFRGQFF
TRBV11-2	TRBD2	TRBJ2-1	many	TGTGCCAGCAGCTTGGGACTAGCGGGAGTGTCGTTCGGAGAGCAGTTCTTC	CASSLGLAGVSFGEQFF
TRBV20-1	.	TRBJ2-2	many	TGCAGTGCTAGAGATCGGCGGGACTTCGGGGAGCTGTTTTTT	CSARDRRDFGELFF
TRBV5-5	.	TRBJ2-7	.	TGTGCCAGCAGCCCGCCGGGACTTCCCCACTACGAGCAGTACTTC	CASSPPGLPHYEQYF
TRBV7-2	TRBD1	TRBJ1-2	many	TGTGCCAGCAGCCCCCGTCCCGGGACAGAAAACTATGGCTACACCTTC	CASSPRPGTENYGYTF
TRBV7-2	.	TRBJ2-5	many	TGTGCCAGCAGCTTAGCGCTGGCAGGCGGAGGGGAGACCCAGTACTTC	CASSLALAGGGETQYF
TRBV12-3/TRBV12-4	.	TRBJ1-5	many	TGTGCCAGCAGACAGCTTGTTAATCAGCCCCAGCATTTT	CASRQLVNQPQHF
TRBV6-1	.	TRBJ2-5	many	TGTGCCAGCAGCCCATATAGGGCATCTCAAGAGACCCAGTACTTC	CASSPYRASQETQYF
TRBV5-6	.	TRBJ1-2	few	TGTGCCAGCAGCCCGCGGACAGCAGGAGGCTACACCTTC	CASSPRTAGGYTF
TRBV29-1	TRBD1	TRBJ1-1	.	TGCAGCGTTGAACGGGACAGGGGAATTATGAACACTGAAGCTTTCTTT	CSVERDRGIMNTEAFF
TRBV20-1	.	TRBJ2-5	many	TGCAGTGCTCCCCTGAAGGGAGGAGAGACCCAGTACTTC	CSAPLKGGETQYF
TRBV4-1	TRBD1	TRBJ2-4	.	TGCGCCAGCAGCCAAGGGGGACAGGTGAGCCTAGCCAAAAACATTCAGTACTTC	CASSQGGQVSLAKNIQYF
TRBV30	TRBD1	TRBJ1-2	.	TGTGCCTGGAGTATAGGACAGGGTAACTATGGCTACACCTTC	CAWSIGQGNYGYTF
TRBV29-1	TRBD1	TRBJ2-2	many	TGCAGCGCCCGACAGGGCTCCACCGGGGAGCTGTTTTTT	CSARQGSTGELFF
TRBV11-1	TRBD1	TRBJ1-4	many	TGTGCCAGCAGCTCGTCACCGGGACAGGCACGAAAACTGTTTTTT	CASSSSPGQARKLFF
TRBV15	.	TRBJ2-1	many	TGTGCCACCAGCAGAGGAGACTATGATGAGCAGTTCTTC	CATSRGDYDEQFF